This record covers a single TCR beta chain. Its antigen remains unidentified. The data belong to a study of a mutant IDH1 vaccine in newly diagnosed glioma. Background on the study: Patients got their first vaccination 4-6 weeks after radiotherapy alone, or with temozolomide cycles. It was at week 35 that visit V12 occurred, and at week 47 that visit V13 did.

Produced via immunoSEQ multiplex PCR; TCRdb's table is partial and in-frame only. The repertoire includes around 45,000 clones, more than 75% of them detected once, and around 5.7% sits in the top ten. The CDR3 has 16 residues. With V trimmed by 4 bases and J by 2 bases, 10 bases remained unmatched. The germline V gene has CDR1 SGHRS and CDR2 YFSETQ. Time point denoted: week 35, safety follow-up. Vaccination comprised doses that each held 300 ug of mutant IDH1 20-mer peptide, plus topical imiquimod. The patients were given eight vaccinations, one each in weeks 1, 3, 5, 7, 11, 15, 19 and 23. V is TRBV5-1 and J is TRBJ2-7; 9 nucleotides line up with TRBD2. Sequenced here: PBMCs, sampled from a glioma patient whose treatment included an IDH1 peptide vaccine. This receptor was identified in a woman aged 40 to 50 with glioma. The CDR3 DNA reads TGCGCCAGCAGCCGCGGGGGTAGCGGGAGAGCCTACGAGCAGTACTTC. It codes for CASSRGGSGRAYEQYF.